A selection of T cell receptor beta chains follows, all from one sample in a study of tumor-infiltrating lymphocytes in primary liver carcinoma. TCRdb re-derived calls from the multiplex PCR reads in MiXCR, one entry per CDR3 protein. The sample has roughly 120,000 distinct CDR3 sequences; 64% are singletons. Sequencing input: liver tumor tissue from sampling region 3. The receptors derive from a woman aged 60 to 75 with primary liver carcinoma and hepatitis B virus infection. CDR3s include the opening cysteine and the closing phenylalanine or tryptophan. The order of the fields is V gene, J gene, clone size, D gene, CDR3 protein, CDR3 DNA. D genes are given only for firm matches. Only part of the rows carry a size: once, few, many, or a class if the clone is expanded.

V: TRBV29-1
J: TRBJ2-1
size: .
D: .
CDR3: CIETGEFSEQFF
DNA: TGCATCGAGACAGGAGAATTCAGTGAGCAGTTCTTC

V: TRBV11-2
J: TRBJ2-5
size: medium-sized
D: .
CDR3: CASSRESGVWETQYF
DNA: TGTGCCAGCAGCCGTGAATCAGGGGTTTGGGAGACCCAGTACTTC

V: TRBV11-2
J: TRBJ2-7
size: .
D: .
CDR3: CACSLELGPNEQYF
DNA: TGTGCCTGCAGCTTAGAGCTGGGTCCGAACGAGCAGTACTTC

V: TRBV9
J: TRBJ2-2
size: .
D: .
CDR3: CASSTNTGELFF
DNA: TGTGCCAGCAGCACCAACACCGGGGAGCTGTTTTTT

V: TRBV18
J: TRBJ2-2
size: .
D: TRBD1
CDR3: CASSPNTGGQNTGELFF
DNA: TGTGCCAGCTCACCGAATACAGGGGGTCAAAACACCGGGGAGCTGTTTTTT

V: TRBV30
J: TRBJ2-7
size: .
D: .
CDR3: CALSVSGVREQYF
DNA: TGTGCCTTGAGTGTAAGCGGAGTCCGCGAGCAGTACTTC

V: TRBV25-1
J: TRBJ1-1
size: many
D: .
CDR3: CASSELGHTEAFF
DNA: TGTGCCAGCAGTGAGCTGGGGCACACTGAAGCTTTCTTT

V: TRBV11-2
J: TRBJ2-7
size: .
D: .
CDR3: CASSSASAGTEQYF
DNA: TGTGCCAGCAGCTCAGCCTCGGCAGGGACCGAGCAGTATTTC

V: TRBV5-1
J: TRBJ1-4
size: many
D: .
CDR3: CASSLGAMGTNEKLFF
DNA: TGCGCCAGCAGCCTCGGTGCGATGGGAACTAATGAAAAACTGTTTTTT

V: TRBV28
J: TRBJ1-1
size: .
D: .
CDR3: CASSFLKGGPNTEAFF
DNA: TGTGCCAGCAGTTTCCTTAAAGGGGGGCCCAACACTGAAGCTTTCTTT